This note documents a single T cell receptor (beta chain) sequence. It has no known antigen specificity. Base qualities are not provided; no much larger clone lies one nucleotide away. Healthy HIV-negative adults with no recently reported acute infections or vaccinations were included as donors. Every donor was a Caucasian adult residing in Nashville, Tennessee, USA. CD4+ T cells were enriched through magnetic negative selection, after which naive cells were positively selected on CD45RA and the remaining negative fraction served as the memory subset. After blood collection by leukapheresis, PBMCs were isolated using Ficoll-Histopaque density gradient centrifugation and then cryopreserved in the vapor phase of liquid nitrogen. Analytical flow cytometry was used to check the purity and quantity of every magnetically sorted T cell population. Each sorted fraction had its genomic DNA isolated and then quantified by UV absorbance on a Nanodrop 2000c.

This record comes from a study of shared clonotypes between healthy human individuals (dated by TCRdb to about 2020). At the level of the whole study: A couple of women and three men aged 18 to 49 years were included in the cohort. Libraries were prepared and TCR repertoires were sequenced by different laboratories using diverse techniques, in order to increase sequencing depth and limit assay-specific biases. The study deeply sequenced blood TCR repertoires of five healthy adults to estimate repertoire size and the extent of clonotype sharing between individuals. For each donor, CD4 naive and CD4 memory were each run on three plates, CD8 naive on two plates, and CD8 memory on one plate. Leukapheresis yielded between about 0.9 and 10 billion PBMCs per donor. Findings and caveats that apply to the study as a whole: Pairwise subsampling indicated that sequencing depth was expected to affect the degree of clonotype sharing among donors. Only blood was sampled, and tissue TCR repertoires likely differ from those in blood. Larger estimated clonotype richness was generally found for naive subsets than for memory subsets. Incomplete sequencing was indicated by rarefaction of sorted-subset datasets, despite the large sequencing depth. Around 5.4% of naive CD4, 3.5% of naive CD8, about 2.1% of memory CD4, and 0.4% of memory CD8 clonotypes were shared across a few donors. Compared with non-shared clonotypes, clonotypes shared by all four sorted-subset donors had higher generation probabilities. The genetic and exposure-history diversity represented was limited by the small number of donors.

V is cut back by 5 bases and J by 4 bases, with 4 bases in the junction unmatched. CDR1 SGHNT and CDR2 YYREEE were looked up in the germline V gene (reference sequence). Counted from cysteine to phenylalanine, this CDR3 has 15 amino acids. Here the CDR3 DNA is all that survives: 45 bases in frame from base 1. Using the deep immunoSEQ assay, multiplex PCR amplified TCR CDR3 regions from genomic DNA. Genomic DNA extracted from each cell subset was distributed evenly over all wells of several immunoSEQ 96-well plates, and each plate served as one replicate. For sorted subsets, approximately 200 ng of genomic DNA, equivalent to around 29,000 T cell genomes, went into each replicate PCR. The purified libraries were quantified using a Qubit 3.0 fluorometer, sized with a Bioanalyzer 2100, and then quantified again using the KAPA Library Quantification kit. Every immunoSEQ 96-well plate was sequenced on a separate single-read 150-cycle Illumina NextSeq 550 flow cell. The source study handled its data this way. Because the immunoSEQ output included only junctional sequences and no quality scores, the filtering could not be the same as the filtering used for full-length reads. Sequences were annotated with PyIR, a Python wrapper for IgBLAST v1.9, using IMGT germline references to assign V/J genes and CDR3. Reads were removed for weak V/J assignments (E-value above 1e-6), missing CDR3, stop codons, out-of-frame junctions, or ambiguous translated residues. A V3J clonotype was defined by an identical inferred V gene, J gene, and CDR3 amino acid sequence. Percentage overlap between repertoires was computed as shared unique clonotypes divided by the size of the smaller repertoire. Richness of each repertoire was evaluated using RTK rarefaction, the Chao1 estimator, and Recon v2.1 estimates of unobserved clonotypes. OLGA was used to compute generation probabilities for all TCRbeta clonotypes that the gDNA method yielded from a handful of donors. The table was pulled from immuneACCESS by TCRdb, which kept in-frame rearrangements only. Such tables lose some clones; where checked, under half of the loss comes from unresolved V genes, and the rest has no known cause. D and trimming were read from the DNA, whereas the V and J calls and clone size are those reported in that table. Across this sample there are roughly 1.4 million clones, with approximately 98.5% seen only once. The ten largest make up approximately 0.38% of the sample.

The clonotype originates from a man younger than 40 in good health. Recombination joined TRBV5-4 with TRBJ2-5; 14 nucleotides in the junction match TRBD2. Material: naive CD4+ T cells sorted from blood. The sample's cell subset or site label is to be understood as: CD45RA+ positively selected. The CDR3 region has the sequence CASRAGTSGRETQYF. The nucleotide sequence reads as follows: TGTGCCAGCAGAGCCGGGACTAGCGGGAGAGAGACCCAGTACTTC. When the CDR3 is completed using the reference TRBV5-4 and TRBJ2-5 genes on either side, the full variable domain is ETGVTQSPTHLIKTRGQQVTLRCSSQSGHNTVSWYQQALGQGPQFIFQYYREEENGRGNFPPRFSGLQFPNYSSELNVNALELDDSALYLCASRAGTSGRETQYFGPGTRLLVL.